This TCR beta chain emerged from a study of blood T cell repertoires in COVID-19 (dated by TCRdb to the early 2020s). For the wider study: The collaborator samples originated in the United States, Italy and Spain and spanned the acute and convalescent phases of COVID-19. The prospective study material was composed of cDNA or gDNA derived from T cells, B-cell-depleted T cells, or PBMCs. Deeply sampled blood TCRbeta repertoires from subjects exposed to, actively infected with, or recovered from COVID-19 were included in the dataset. A freely available public database, intended as a resource for researchers studying the immune response to SARS-CoV-2, is where the repertoires were released. Samples came from the ongoing ImmuneRACE study (first 160 participants) plus 1,254 subjects from 6 global collaborators. Nearly every sample came with metadata listing a de-identified subject ID, COVID-19 status, age in years and sex. Where available, HLA class I and class II types were obtained from metadata supplied by the sample provider rather than from assay-based typing.

In the prospective study, participants were about 18 to 100 years old, resided in 24 geographic areas of the United States, and were enrolled through a virtual design. In the prospective study, participants were assigned to cohorts based on the clinical history participants reported in a screening survey and a study questionnaire. ImmuneRACE Cohort 3 recovered participants were defined by two consecutive negative NP/OP PCR tests, healthcare professional clearance, or symptom resolution. In the prospective study, whole blood, serum and a nasopharyngeal or oropharyngeal swab were collected from each participant by mobile phlebotomists. Participants in the prospective study had the option to provide additional blood draws and questionnaires over a roughly 2-month period. Blood samples from the prospective study were shipped frozen or at room temperature prior to DNA extraction. V is pared back by 7 bases and J by 5 bases, with 8 bases lying between the germline termini. The CDR3 holds 11 amino acids from the cysteine to the phenylalanine. Kept here is only the CDR3 DNA, which spans 33 bases and is read in frame from base 1. The CDR1 and CDR2 encoded by the germline V gene are SGHDT and YYEEEE.

Summary of the overall study and its limitations: The amount of clinical and demographic metadata varied by source and participant and was provided uncurated.

A note on this clone: Its specific antigen is unknown. One base away there is no much larger clone; base qualities are not given.

TCRbeta CDR3 regions were amplified from genomic DNA using the immunoSEQ Assay, a bias-controlled multiplex PCR. The paper's data handling went like this. The number of nucleated cells in each sample was estimated from the amplification of reference gene primers within the assay. Sequence reads were collapsed and filtered to measure the absolute abundance of every unique TCRbeta CDR3 rearrangement. For each sample, productive Simpson clonality was calculated as the square root of Simpson's diversity index over productive rearrangements. What TCRdb holds here is the immuneACCESS table cut down to in-frame rearrangements. Part of the clones is not present; checked against another copy, under half of the missing clones reflect an unresolved V gene, and the others are unexplained. The D gene and trimming were derived from the DNA, and the V and J assignments and clone size from that table. The sample includes 250,000 to 350,000 clones, with 75% to 90% observed a single time. The ten largest clones capture roughly 4% of the sample.

Sequencing was done on a sample of PBMCs or T cells enriched from blood (not recorded which). The receptor was isolated from a woman in her twenties or thirties who had recovered from COVID-19. The rearranged chain carries TRBV5-6 and TRBJ2-3, with the D gene not confidently named. The CDR3 protein: CASVVGDTQYF. Read as DNA, the sequence is TGTGCCAGCGTCGTCGGAGATACGCAGTATTTT.